This TCR beta chain was documented in a study of T cells in Graves' hyperthyroidism and ophthalmopathy. General study findings and limits: For ophthalmopathy, model prediction preceded onset by a median about 6 months.

There are 15 residues in the CDR3. Trimming took off 3 bases at V and 1 base at J, with 12 bases between the two ends. Germline V gene lookup returns CDR1 SGHAT and CDR2 FQNNGV. Regions amplified from RNA transcripts were the TCR beta CDR3 regions. Carried out on the TCR CDR3, a first-round RT-PCR used the HTBI primer set. MiXCR, run by TCRdb on the multiplex PCR reads, gives a single entry per CDR3 protein. The table records some 800,000 distinct CDR3 sequences, 38% of them present only once. This clonotype has a handful of counts. What it binds is not known. The V gene is TRBV11-2, the J gene TRBJ2-5, with D unresolved. This clonotype originated in a young man with Graves' hyperthyroidism. The sequencing sample was made of blood. CDR3 sequence (DNA): TGTGCCAGCAGCTTGAGAACATTGGTCCAAGAGACCCAGTACTTC. Encoded protein: CASSLRTLVQETQYF.